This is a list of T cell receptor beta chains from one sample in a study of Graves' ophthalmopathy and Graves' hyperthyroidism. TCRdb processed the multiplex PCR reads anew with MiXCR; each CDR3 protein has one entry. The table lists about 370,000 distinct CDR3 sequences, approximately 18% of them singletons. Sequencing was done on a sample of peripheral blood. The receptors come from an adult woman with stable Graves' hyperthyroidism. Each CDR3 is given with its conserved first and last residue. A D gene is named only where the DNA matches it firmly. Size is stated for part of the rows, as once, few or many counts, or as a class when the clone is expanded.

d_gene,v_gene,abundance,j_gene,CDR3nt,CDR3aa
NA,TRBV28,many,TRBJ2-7,TGTGCCAGCAGGACGCTCTCCTACGAGCAGTACTTC,CASRTLSYEQYF
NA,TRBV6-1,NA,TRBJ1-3,TGTGCCAGCAGTCCGACTCGCTCTGGAAACACCATATATTTT,CASSPTRSGNTIYF
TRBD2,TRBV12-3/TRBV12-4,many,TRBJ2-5,TGTGCCAGCAGTTTAGCCCTAGCGGGAGAGACCCAGTACTTC,CASSLALAGETQYF
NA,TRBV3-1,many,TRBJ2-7,TGTGCCAGCAGCCAAGACGGGGGCAACTACGAGCAGTACTTC,CASSQDGGNYEQYF
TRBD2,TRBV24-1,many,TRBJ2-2,TGTGCCACCAGTGATCTAACTAGCGGGGTCGGGGAGCTGTTTTTT,CATSDLTSGVGELFF
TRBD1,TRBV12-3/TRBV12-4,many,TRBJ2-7,TGTGCCAGCACCCGGACAGGGAGGATCTACGAGCAGTACTTC,CASTRTGRIYEQYF
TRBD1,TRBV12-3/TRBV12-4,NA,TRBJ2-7,TGTGCCAGCAGCAGGGACAGGAGCTACTACGAGCAGTACTTC,CASSRDRSYYEQYF
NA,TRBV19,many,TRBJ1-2,TGTGCCAGTAGTAGGTCCAGGGAGTACGGCTACACCTTC,CASSRSREYGYTF
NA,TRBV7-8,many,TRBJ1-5,TGTGCCAGCAGCTTAGCTCTGGGAAATCAGCCCCAGCATTTT,CASSLALGNQPQHF
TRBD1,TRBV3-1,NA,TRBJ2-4,TGTGCCAGCAGCCAAGATGGGACAGGGTCCAATCGGGACATTCAGTACTTC,CASSQDGTGSNRDIQYF
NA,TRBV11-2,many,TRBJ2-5,TGTGCCAGCAGCTTAGGCTCGGGGGGCCCCCAAGAGACCCAGTACTTC,CASSLGSGGPQETQYF
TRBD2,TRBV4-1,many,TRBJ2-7,TGCGCCAGCAGCCAAGTTGGTAGCGGGAGAGCCTACGAGCAGTACTTC,CASSQVGSGRAYEQYF
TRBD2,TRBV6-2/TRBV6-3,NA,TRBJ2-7,TGTGCCAGCGGACCCGTAGCGGGAGCCGATCCACGCTACGAGCAGTACTTC,CASGPVAGADPRYEQYF
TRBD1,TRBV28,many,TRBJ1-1,TGTGCCAGCAGTTTATGGAGACAGGGGGACACTGAAGCTTTCTTT,CASSLWRQGDTEAFF
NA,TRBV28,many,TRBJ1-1,TGTGCCAGCAGTTCCCCCAGCGGAATGAACACTGAAGCTTTCTTT,CASSSPSGMNTEAFF
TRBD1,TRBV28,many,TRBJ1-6,TGTGCCAGCGAGGGACAGGGCAATTCACCCCTCCACTTT,CASEGQGNSPLHF
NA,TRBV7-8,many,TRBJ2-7,TGTGCCAGCAGCTTAGAAGGCTACAGGGAGAGCGAGCAGTACTTC,CASSLEGYRESEQYF
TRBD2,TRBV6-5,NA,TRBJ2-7,TGTGCCAGCAGTTACTTACAAGCGGGAGGGCGCTACGAGCAGTACTTC,CASSYLQAGGRYEQYF
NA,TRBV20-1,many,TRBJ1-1,TGCAGTGCTGAAGACTCACGGGCGGGGGACACTGAAGCTTTCTTT,CSAEDSRAGDTEAFF
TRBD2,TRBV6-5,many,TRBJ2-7,TGTGCCAGCAGTTACATCGGGAGGTCGGGCGAGCAGTACTTC,CASSYIGRSGEQYF
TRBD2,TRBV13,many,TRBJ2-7,TGTGCCAGCAGCTCAAGAGCGGGAGCAAGCTCCTACGAGCAGTACTTC,CASSSRAGASSYEQYF
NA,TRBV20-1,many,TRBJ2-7,TGCAGTGCCAGGGACGGCACCTACGAGCAGTACTTC,CSARDGTYEQYF
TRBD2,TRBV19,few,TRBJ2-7,TGTGCCAGTAGTCGGACTAGGGGCTACGAGCAGTACTTC,CASSRTRGYEQYF
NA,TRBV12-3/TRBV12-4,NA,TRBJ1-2,TGTGCCAGCAGCCCGACCCGGGGGCGAGATTATGGCTACACCTTC,CASSPTRGRDYGYTF
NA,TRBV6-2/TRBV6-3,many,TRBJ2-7,TGTGCCAGCAGTTACGAAGCAACCGGGACCCAATTTGAAGTCTACGAGCAGTACTTC,CASSYEATGTQFEVYEQYF
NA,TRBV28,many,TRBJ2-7,TGTGCCAGCAGTATTTCAGGGCGGTCCTACGAGCAGTACTTC,CASSISGRSYEQYF
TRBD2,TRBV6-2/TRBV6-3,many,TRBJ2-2,TGTGCCAGCAGTCACACCAGCGGGAGCTTTCGCGGGGAGCTGTTTTTT,CASSHTSGSFRGELFF
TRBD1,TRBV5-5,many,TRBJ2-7,TGTGCCAGCAGCATGTGGGGACAGGGATTCTCCTACGAGCAGTACTTC,CASSMWGQGFSYEQYF
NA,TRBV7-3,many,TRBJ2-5,TGTGCCAGCAGCTTCGAGTACCAAGAGACCCAGTACTTC,CASSFEYQETQYF
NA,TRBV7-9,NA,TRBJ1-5,TGTGCCAGCAGCTTCCCCGGGAAAAATCAGCCCCAGCATTTT,CASSFPGKNQPQHF
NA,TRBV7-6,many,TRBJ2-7,TGTGCCAGCAGCGTTCAACTGGACAGCTTTACCACCTACGAGCAGTACTTC,CASSVQLDSFTTYEQYF
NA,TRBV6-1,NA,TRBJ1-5,TGTGCCAGCAGTGAACGGCAGGGACGGTGGAGCAATCAGCCCCAGCATTTT,CASSERQGRWSNQPQHF
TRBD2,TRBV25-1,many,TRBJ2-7,TGTGCCAGCAGTGACCTGACTAGCGGCTACGAGCAGTACTTC,CASSDLTSGYEQYF
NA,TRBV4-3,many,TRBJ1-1,TGCGCCAGCAGCCAAGCCCGTTTCGCTGAAGCTTTCTTT,CASSQARFAEAFF
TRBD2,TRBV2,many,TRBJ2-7,TGTGCCAGCAGGGAGCTAAAACCGGGACTAGCGGGCCGAGACATCTACGAGCAGTACTTC,CASRELKPGLAGRDIYEQYF
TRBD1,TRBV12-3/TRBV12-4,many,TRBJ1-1,TGTGCCAGCAGTCATCAGGGGGCGAACACTGAAGCTTTCTTT,CASSHQGANTEAFF
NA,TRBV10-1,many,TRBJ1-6,TGCGCCAGCAGTGAGGGACCGCTCTATAATTCACCCCTCCACTTT,CASSEGPLYNSPLHF
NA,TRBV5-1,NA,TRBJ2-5,TGCGCCAGCAGCTTGGGTAGCGGCCAAGAGACCCAGTACTTC,CASSLGSGQETQYF
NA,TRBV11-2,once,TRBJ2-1,TGTGCCAGCAGCTGGTCGAAGGCTGAGACCAAGTACTTC,CASSWSKAETKYF